This TCR beta chain is drawn from a study of T cells in Graves' hyperthyroidism and ophthalmopathy. At the level of the study: Initial diagnosis, before any treatment, was when peripheral blood was collected. Overall study results and limits: Blood shared most expanded thyroid clonotypes above 0.001.

From RNA transcripts, TCR beta CDR3 regions were amplified. Researchers ran a first-round RT-PCR on the TCR CDR3 using the HTBI primer set. TCRdb independently ran MiXCR on the multiplex PCR reads; one entry per CDR3 protein. The sample contains around 600,000 distinct CDR3 sequences, 14% of which appear only once. There are 21 residues in the CDR3. V shed 5 bases, J shed 4 bases, and the junction held 27 bases outside the gene matches. Each ophthalmopathy patient scored at least 3 on the Clinical Activity Score and at least 4 on NOSPECS grade, with duration under 3 months. This clonotype was seen repeatedly, ten times or more. Its specificity is unknown.

The rearrangement links TRBV12-3 or TRBV12-4 to TRBJ1-2, with 8 bases identical to TRBD1. This TCR was sampled from a woman aged 18 to 35 with Graves' ophthalmopathy. What was sequenced was blood. CDR3 DNA sequence: TGTGCCAGCAGTCCCGCCGTTCGGGGGACGCCGGACAGGGTGTTTTCCTATGGCTACACCTTC. Translation: CASSPAVRGTPDRVFSYGYTF.